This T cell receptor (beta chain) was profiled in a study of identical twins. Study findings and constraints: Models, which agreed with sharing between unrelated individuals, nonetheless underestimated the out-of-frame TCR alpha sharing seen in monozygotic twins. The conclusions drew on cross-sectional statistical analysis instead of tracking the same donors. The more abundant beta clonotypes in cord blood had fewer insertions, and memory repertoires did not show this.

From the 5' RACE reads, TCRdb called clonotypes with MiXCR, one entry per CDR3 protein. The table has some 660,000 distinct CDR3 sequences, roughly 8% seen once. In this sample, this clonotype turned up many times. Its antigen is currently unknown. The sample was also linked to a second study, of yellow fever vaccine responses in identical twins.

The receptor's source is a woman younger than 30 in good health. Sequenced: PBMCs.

The DNA of the CDR3 is TGTGCCAGCTCCCCTAGGCCAGAGACCCAGTACTTC. The encoded protein is CASSPRPETQYF. V gene TRBV6-1 combines with J gene TRBJ2-5, with no clear D. CDR3 length: 12 residues. Germline assignment: CDR1 MNHNS and CDR2 SASEGT. V dropped 8 bases and J dropped 4 bases, with 11 bases sitting between them.